These 8 T cell receptor beta chains were sequenced from one sample in a study of blood T cell repertoires in COVID-19. This table comes from immunoSEQ multiplex PCR, and its TCRdb copy is limited to in-frame clones, with some not included. The sample holds around 150,000 clones, roughly 79% seen once. Sequencing input: peripheral blood. All receptors come from a woman over 75 with acute or convalescent COVID-19.

The chain carries TRBV2 and TRBJ1-2, with D maybe TRBD1 (6 bases). V was clipped by 6 bases and J by 7 bases, with 12 bases between them. The CDR3 is 12 amino acids. Germline CDR1 is SNHLY and CDR2 is FYNNEI. The CDR3 protein is CASRGAPFGYTF. The DNA of the CDR3 is TGTGCCAGCAGGGGGGCCCCGTTTGGCTACACCTTC.

This chain links TRBV3-1 (or the pseudogene TRBV3-2) with TRBJ1-5; D unclear. Trimming left V 4 bases short and J 2 bases short, with 12 bases between. Germline V gene data show CDR1 as LGHDT and CDR2 as YNNKEL (reference sequence). This CDR3 has 15 amino acids. Here the CDR3 reads CASSLGRPGNQPQHF. CDR3 DNA sequence: TGTGCCAGCAGCCTTGGCAGGCCAGGCAATCAGCCCCAGCATTTT.

The V call is TRBV20-1, the J call TRBJ1-1, with D perhaps matching TRBD1 (6 bases). Germline assignment: CDR1 DFQATT and CDR2 SNEGSKA (reference sequence). Deletions cut 3 bases from V and 4 bases from J, with 21 bases between. The CDR3 runs to 16 residues. The CDR3 loop is CSASRSRGGWGTEAFF. In nucleotides, the CDR3 is TGCAGTGCTAGTAGATCCAGGGGCGGTTGGGGCACTGAAGCTTTCTTT.

This chain joins TRBV4-1 and TRBJ1-5; perhaps TRBD1 as D (6 bases). The length of the CDR3 is 15 residues. Trimming removed 0 bases at V and 6 bases at J, with 12 bases between. The germline gives CDR1 MGHRA, CDR2 YSYEKL. In nucleotides, the CDR3 is TGCGCCAGCAGCCAAGATCGGGGGGGCGTTCAGCCCCAGCATTTT. Protein product: CASSQDRGGVQPQHF.

The rearrangement joins TRBV3-1 (or the pseudogene TRBV3-2) to TRBJ1-6; TRBD1 is a possible D gene (6 bases). The ends were cut back, 0 bases at V and 5 bases at J, with 14 bases in the middle. This CDR3 has 17 residues. CDR1 is LGHDT and CDR2 is YNNKEL in the germline V gene (reference sequence). CDR3: CASSQDRGRGNNSPLHF. For the CDR3, the DNA is TGTGCCAGCAGCCAAGATCGGGGCAGGGGCAATAATTCACCCCTCCACTTT.

CDR3: CASHRRGYGGYTF. The CDR3 coding sequence is TGTGCCAGCCACCGTCGGGGGTATGGCGGCTACACCTTC. The chain couples TRBV6-5 to TRBJ1-2; maybe TRBD1 (5 bases). CDR3 length equals 13 residues. CDR1 MNHEY and CDR2 SVGAGI come from the germline V gene. V was clipped by 8 bases and J by 8 bases, with 18 bases between them.

J is TRBJ1-2 and V is TRBV30, with 8 positions matching TRBD1. V shed 7 bases, J shed 4 bases, and the junction held 5 bases outside the gene matches. This CDR3 spans 12 amino acids. Germline loops: CDR1 GTSNPN, CDR2 SVGIG (reference sequence). The DNA for the CDR3 is TGTGCCTTTAACGGACAGGGCTATGGCTACACCTTC. Its protein is CAFNGQGYGYTF.

The chain joins TRBV28 to TRBJ1-4; 12 nucleotides align to TRBD1. The CDR3 extends over 16 amino acids. With 4 bases clipped from V and 7 bases from J, the junction kept 7 bases outside the gene matches. Germline V gives CDR1 MDHEN, CDR2 SYDVKM. The CDR3 here is CASSSPGQGALEKLFF. The CDR3 DNA reads as TGTGCCAGCAGTTCTCCGGGACAGGGGGCTCTTGAAAAACTGTTTTTT.